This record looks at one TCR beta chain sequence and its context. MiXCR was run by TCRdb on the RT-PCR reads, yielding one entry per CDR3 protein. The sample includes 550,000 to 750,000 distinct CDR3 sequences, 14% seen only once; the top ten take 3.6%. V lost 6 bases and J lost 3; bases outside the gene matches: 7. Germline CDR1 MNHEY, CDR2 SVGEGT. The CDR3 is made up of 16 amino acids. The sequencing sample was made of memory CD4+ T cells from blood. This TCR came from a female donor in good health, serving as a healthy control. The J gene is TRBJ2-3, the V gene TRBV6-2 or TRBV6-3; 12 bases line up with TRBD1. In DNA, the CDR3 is TGTGCCAGCAGCCGTAGGGACAGGGGGCGGACAGATACGCAGTATTTT. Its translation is CASSRRDRGRTDTQYF.